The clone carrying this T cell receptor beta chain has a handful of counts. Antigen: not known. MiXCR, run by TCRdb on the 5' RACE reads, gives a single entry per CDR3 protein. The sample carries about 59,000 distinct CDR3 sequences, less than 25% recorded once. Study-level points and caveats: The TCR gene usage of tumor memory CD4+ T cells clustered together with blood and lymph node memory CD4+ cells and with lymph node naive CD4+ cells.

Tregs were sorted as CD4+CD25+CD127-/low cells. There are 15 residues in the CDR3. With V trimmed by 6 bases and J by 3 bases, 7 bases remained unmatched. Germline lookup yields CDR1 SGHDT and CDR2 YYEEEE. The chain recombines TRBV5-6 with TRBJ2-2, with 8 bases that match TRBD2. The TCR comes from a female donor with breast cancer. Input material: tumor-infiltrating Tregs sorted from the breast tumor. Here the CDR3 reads CASTPGRGDTGELFF. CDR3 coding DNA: TGTGCCAGCACCCCCGGGCGGGGGGACACCGGGGAGCTGTTTTTT.